Below are 23 T cell receptor beta chains sequenced from a single sample in a study of human T cells and chemical hapten exposure. Time point defined: pre-sensitization, week 0. Treatment: therapeutic diphenylcyclopropenone sensitization with weekly scalp DPC. TCRdb reprocessed the RACE reads with MiXCR, giving one entry per CDR3 protein. The data hold approximately 320,000 distinct CDR3 sequences, with around 5.5% observed a single time. The source material was whole blood, sampled in connection with sensitization to the hapten diphenylcyclopropenone (DPC). All receptors come from a woman between 18 and 30 years old with alopecia areata. Some clones in this sample may be carry-over from other donors' samples.

This rearrangement joins TRBV29-1 to TRBJ2-3, with TRBD2 matching 8 bases. The CDR3 contains 17 residues. From germline, CDR1 is SQVTM and CDR2 ANQGSEA. V trimming: 2 bases; J trimming: 2 bases; junction bases outside the gene matches: 12. This CDR3 is CSVEWVRGAPTTDTQYF. The DNA of the CDR3 is TGCAGCGTTGAATGGGTGCGGGGGGCCCCGACCACAGATACGCAGTATTTT.

This clonotype was counted many times. The V call is TRBV6-5, the J call TRBJ1-4, with 8 bases fitting TRBD1. The CDR3 has 16 amino acids. CDR1 MNHEY and CDR2 SVGAGI come from the germline V gene. The V and J ends lost 6 bases and 3 bases, in that order; junction bases with no gene match: 9. The CDR3 sequence is CASSPQGQGSNEKLFF. The CDR3 nucleotides are TGTGCCAGCAGCCCTCAAGGACAGGGCTCTAATGAAAAACTGTTTTTT.

There are a few counts of this clonotype. This rearrangement joins TRBV10-3 to TRBJ2-3; D not resolved. The V gene's germline CDR1 is ENHRY and CDR2 SYGVKD. With 3 bases removed from V and 2 bases from J, the gap between germline ends came to 12 bases. The CDR3 spans 15 residues. CDR3: CAISDEVFHTDTQYF. Written as DNA, the CDR3 is TGTGCCATCAGTGACGAGGTGTTCCACACAGATACGCAGTATTTT.

V usage is TRBV28 and J usage is TRBJ2-6; TRBD1 agrees at 11 bases. V gave up 8 bases and J gave up 0 bases; unmatched junction bases: 3. The CDR3 is made up of 16 amino acids. Germline CDR1 reads MDHEN; CDR2 reads SYDVKM. The CDR3 is CASQGQGVSGANVLTF. The CDR3 DNA reads as TGTGCCAGCCAGGGACAGGGGGTCTCTGGGGCCAACGTCCTGACTTTC.

The sample holds a few counts of this clonotype. The V call is TRBV11-2, the J call TRBJ2-7; weak D call: TRBD1 (6 bases). The CDR3 spans 14 residues. V was cut by 5 bases and J by 0 bases, with 11 bases left in between. The germline V gene encodes CDR1 SGHAT and CDR2 FQNNGV. CDR3 nucleotide sequence: TGTGCCAGCAGCATGGACAGAGCCTCCTACGAGCAGTACTTC. Residues: CASSMDRASYEQYF.

This clonotype was observed many times. The chain has TRBV12-3 or TRBV12-4 and TRBJ1-4, with D perhaps TRBD1 (5 bases). The CDR3 is 15 residues long. Trimming cost V 5 bases and J 7 bases, with 17 bases left between them. The CDR3, as DNA: TGTGCCAGCAGTGTTGGGACTCACGAAGCTGAAAAACTGTTTTTT. Protein: CASSVGTHEAEKLFF.

This clonotype was seen repeatedly, ten times or more. The chain combines TRBV6-5 with TRBJ1-2; TRBD1 agrees at 9 bases. The germline gives CDR1 MNHEY, CDR2 SVGAGI. After removal of 3 bases from V and 4 bases from J, the junction contained 9 bases not matched to a gene. CDR3 length: 16 residues. DNA for the CDR3: TGTGCCAGCAGTTATAGTGGGACAGGGTCCCTCTATGGCTACACCTTC. Translating gives CASSYSGTGSLYGYTF.

This clonotype has a handful of counts. J is TRBJ1-3 and V is TRBV20-1; 7 bases are shared with TRBD1. Germline CDR1 reads DFQATT; CDR2 reads SNEGSKA (reference sequence). The CDR3 runs 16 residues. J lost 3 bases, V lost 1 base, and 9 bases had no gene match. The CDR3 nucleotides read TGCAGTGCTAGAGCCCAGACAGGGAAGTTTGGAAACACCATATATTTT. Amino acids: CSARAQTGKFGNTIYF.

The chain joins TRBV6-1 to TRBJ1-1, with 8 bases identical to TRBD1. Germline V lookup: CDR1 MNHNS, CDR2 SASEGT. V lost 6 bases, J lost 1 base, and 4 bases stayed unmatched. This CDR3 spans 14 amino acids. The CDR3 loop reads CASRTGAPNTEAFF. CDR3 in DNA: TGTGCCAGCAGGACAGGGGCCCCGAACACTGAAGCTTTCTTT.

This clonotype came up many times. The CDR3 nucleotides read TGCAGCGTTGAAGGACGAATCAGCGAGATCACAGATACGCAGTATTTT. This encodes CSVEGRISEITDTQYF. V usage is TRBV29-1 and J usage is TRBJ2-3; D not resolved. CDR3 length: 16 residues. Germline V gives CDR1 SQVTM, CDR2 ANQGSEA. The V gene lost 1 base and the J gene lost 2 bases, with 16 bases spanning the gap.

This clonotype was recorded many times. V usage is TRBV5-1 and J usage is TRBJ2-1; 8 bases agree with TRBD1. Germline V CDR1 and CDR2: SGHRS, YFSETQ. Germline trimming cut 1 base from V and 8 bases from J; bases unmatched to any gene: 2. CDR3 size: 13 residues. The CDR3 loop reads CASSLYRGDEQFF. The CDR3 DNA is TGCGCCAGCAGCTTGTACAGGGGGGATGAGCAGTTCTTC.

Only a few counts were recorded for this clonotype. The rearrangement joins TRBV7-2 to TRBJ2-5; unclear D gene. The germline gives CDR1 SGHTA, CDR2 FQGNSA. Deletions cut 5 bases from V and 6 bases from J, with 22 bases between. The CDR3 covers 16 residues. This CDR3 is CASSHNLGPSRKTQYF. The DNA of the CDR3 is TGTGCCAGCAGCCACAACCTCGGCCCCTCGCGGAAGACCCAGTACTTC.

This clonotype was found many times. This chain links TRBV2 with TRBJ1-2; 9 positions agree with TRBD1. The length of the CDR3 is 14 residues. With 5 bases clipped from V and 6 bases from J, the junction kept 7 bases outside the gene matches. CDR1 SNHLY and CDR2 FYNNEI come from the germline V gene. CDR3 in amino acids: CASSPGTGSDGYTF. CDR3 sequence (DNA): TGTGCCAGCAGTCCCGGGACAGGGAGCGATGGCTACACCTTC.

This clonotype has ten or more counts. The rearrangement uses TRBV6-2 or TRBV6-3 and TRBJ1-5; TRBD1 might be the D (5 bases). CDR3 length equals 13 residues. Trimming stripped 7 bases from V and 4 bases from J, with 11 bases between. CDR1 and CDR2 (germline): MNHEY, SVGEGT. Written as DNA, the CDR3 is TGTGCCAGCACCGAACAGGAGAATCAGCCCCAGCATTTT. Protein: CASTEQENQPQHF.

This clonotype showed up many times. The gene calls are TRBV24-1 and TRBJ2-1, with D hard to call. V was cut by 6 bases and J by 6 bases, with 5 bases left in between. The length of the CDR3 is 11 residues. Germline lookup yields CDR1 KGHDR and CDR2 SFDVKD. Here the CDR3 reads CATSIGNEQFF. Here the CDR3 DNA reads TGTGCCACCAGTATCGGCAATGAGCAGTTCTTC.

J is TRBJ2-7 and V is TRBV6-2 or TRBV6-3; D is ambiguous. The germline CDR1 and CDR2 sequences are MNHEY and SVGEGT. Trimming stripped 4 bases from V and 1 base from J, with 11 bases between. CDR3 size: 14 residues. For the CDR3, the DNA is TGTGCCAGCAGTTGGGCCGGCCTATCCTACGAGCAGTACTTC. Translation: CASSWAGLSYEQYF.

This clonotype was seen more than once but under ten times. J is TRBJ2-3 and V is TRBV7-2, with 8 bases matching TRBD1. Unmatched junction bases numbered 6, after V lost 5 bases and J lost 5 bases. This CDR3 region has 14 residues. The V gene's germline CDR1 is SGHTA and CDR2 FQGNSA. CDR3 nucleotides: TGTGCCAGCAGCGCGGACAGGGTTCGAGATACGCAGTATTTT. It encodes CASSADRVRDTQYF.

This clonotype was observed a handful of times. The CDR3 DNA follows: TGCAGCGTTGATCGACAGGGGGACGGGGAGCTGTTTTTT. It is translated as CSVDRQGDGELFF. J is TRBJ2-2 and V is TRBV29-1, with 9 bases that match TRBD1. V lost 3 bases, J lost 7 bases, and 3 bases stayed unmatched. CDR1 is SQVTM, CDR2 ANQGSEA, per germline. This CDR3 region has 13 residues.

The chain employs TRBV5-4 and TRBJ1-2, with D perhaps matching TRBD1 (5 bases). This CDR3 has 15 amino acids. The V end lost 4 bases, the J end lost 4 bases, and 17 bases lay between the germline ends. Germline V CDR1 and CDR2: SGHNT, YYREEE (reference sequence). CDR3 sequence (DNA): TGTGCCAGCAGCGCCCGCACAGGAACAATCTATGGCTACACCTTC. Translated: CASSARTGTIYGYTF.

Ten or more counts support this clonotype. This chain uses TRBV29-1 with TRBJ2-3; D possibly matches TRBD1 or TRBD2 (5 bases each). CDR1 is SQVTM, CDR2 ANQGSEA, per germline. The V end was cut by 4 bases, the J end by 4 bases, with 12 bases between. The CDR3 runs 13 residues. The CDR3 DNA sequence: TGCAGCGTTGCGGGGACCCCCCCAGATACGCAGTATTTT. This gives the protein CSVAGTPPDTQYF.

This clonotype has more than one count but fewer than ten. V is TRBV24-1 and J is TRBJ2-2, with D possibly matching TRBD1 (5 bases). V shed 2 bases and J shed 11 bases, with 8 bases lying between them. Germline CDR1 and CDR2: KGHDR and SFDVKD. The CDR3 is made up of 12 amino acids. The CDR3 spells CATSDWGRELFF. CDR3 nucleotide sequence: TGTGCCACCAGTGATTGGGGCCGCGAGCTGTTTTTT.

The rearrangement joins TRBV6-2 or TRBV6-3 to TRBJ2-5; a possible D gene is TRBD1 (5 bases). Germline V gene lookup returns CDR1 MNHEY and CDR2 SVGEGT. The V end lost 4 bases, the J end lost 5 bases, and 11 bases lay between the germline ends. The CDR3 contains 13 residues. DNA of the CDR3: TGTGCCAGCAGTTCCCTCAAGGGGGAGACCCAGTACTTC. Translating it yields CASSSLKGETQYF.

The CDR3 here is CASSLSPGRVTDTQYF. CDR3 bases: TGTGCCAGCAGTTTATCACCAGGGAGGGTGACAGATACGCAGTATTTT. This rearrangement joins TRBV27 to TRBJ2-3; TRBD2 agrees at 7 bases. CDR1 and CDR2 from the germline V gene are MNHEY and SMNVEV (reference sequence). V dropped 0 bases and J dropped 3; count of bases not matched to a gene: 6. CDR3 length equals 16 residues.